These T cell receptor beta chains were read from a single sample in a study of PD-L1 blockade in urothelial cancer. Measured with immunoSEQ multiplex PCR; TCRdb has only the in-frame clones, and not every one. The data contain around 53,000 clones, roughly 84% of them singletons. The sequences come from PBMCs, collected around atezolizumab (anti-PD-L1) treatment. The receptors derive from a man aged 50 or older with urothelial cancer. Each CDR3 is given with its conserved first and last residue. The D gene is left open where the match is weak. Part of the rows lack a size; the others show once, few, many or a class for expanded clones.

length	V	D	size	J	DNA	CDR3
17	TRBV5-8	TRBD1	-	TRBJ1-5	TGTGCCAGCAGCTTCTGGGACAGCCCGAGGGGCAATCAGCCCCAGCATTTT	CASSFWDSPRGNQPQHF
14	TRBV19	TRBD1	-	TRBJ1-5	TGTGCCAGTTCCGGGACAGGGGGCCGGCAGCCCCAGCATTTT	CASSGTGGRQPQHF
15	TRBV7-3	-	-	TRBJ2-1	TGTGCCAGCAGTCCTACTAGAGGGCTCTACAATGAGCAGTTCTTC	CASSPTRGLYNEQFF
16	TRBV5-8	TRBD2	-	TRBJ2-3	TGTGCCAGCAGCTTGGGGCTAGCGGGGGACACAGATACGCAGTATTTT	CASSLGLAGDTDTQYF
14	TRBV5-5	-	-	TRBJ2-7	TGTGCCAGCAGCTTGGCCCCGGGTTCCTACGAGCAGTACTTC	CASSLAPGSYEQYF
12	TRBV7-9	-	-	TRBJ2-7	TGTGCCAGCAGCTTATCCGTCTACGAGCAGTACTTC	CASSLSVYEQYF
15	TRBV2	TRBD2	-	TRBJ2-3	TGTGCCAGCAGAACTAGCGTATACAACACAGATACGCAGTATTTT	CASRTSVYNTDTQYF
13	TRBV7-2	-	-	TRBJ2-7	TGTGCCAGCACCCTGGGGCCTTCCTACGAGCAGTACTTC	CASTLGPSYEQYF
17	TRBV9	TRBD2	-	TRBJ2-1	TGTGCCAGCAGCGTAGCGACTAGCGGGAGGCCGAGGAATGAGCAGTTCTTC	CASSVATSGRPRNEQFF
17	TRBV18	-	-	TRBJ2-1	TGTGCCAGCTCACTTACGACAGAATTAAGCGTACACAATGAGCAGTTCTTC	CASSLTTELSVHNEQFF
15	TRBV7-9	-	few	TRBJ2-1	TGTGCCAGCAGCTTAGGGCAGGGGAACTACAATGAGCAGTTCTTC	CASSLGQGNYNEQFF
15	TRBV10-1	TRBD2	-	TRBJ2-7	TGCGCCAGCAGTGAGTCCGGGCGGGAGTCCTACGAGCAGTACTTC	CASSESGRESYEQYF
14	TRBV19	TRBD1	once	TRBJ2-2	TGTGCCAGTAGTAGAGACAGGGGCACCGGGGAGCTGTTTTTT	CASSRDRGTGELFF
13	TRBV6-6	TRBD2	-	TRBJ2-1	TGTGCCAGCAGCCCCCCCCCTAGCGGCGAGCAGTTCTTC	CASSPPPSGEQFF
15	TRBV9	-	-	TRBJ2-5	TGTGCCAGCAGCGTAAGTTTCCGGACAGAAGAGACCCAGTACTTC	CASSVSFRTEETQYF
13	TRBV5-1	-	-	TRBJ1-5	TGCGCCAGCAGCACCGCGGGGGATCAGCCCCAGCATTTT	CASSTAGDQPQHF
16	TRBV19	TRBD2	few	TRBJ2-7	TGTGCCAGTAGTATAGATTTGCGGGAGGGCCTCCGTGAGCAGTACTTC	CASSIDLREGLREQYF
13	TRBV5-1	TRBD2	-	TRBJ2-3	TGCGCCAGCAGCAATAGCGGGCTCGATCGGCAGTATTTT	CASSNSGLDRQYF
14	TRBV5-1	TRBD1	few	TRBJ2-7	TGCGCCAGCAGCTTGTCTGGGACAGCCTACGAGCAGTACTTC	CASSLSGTAYEQYF
20	TRBV13	TRBD2	-	TRBJ2-3	TGTGCCAGCAGCTCCCCTAGGGGGACTAGCGGCCGGCTTAGCACAGATACGCAGTATTTT	CASSSPRGTSGRLSTDTQYF
13	TRBV15	-	many	TRBJ1-4	TGTGCCACCAGTTTCTTACTGCGTGAAAAACTGTTTTTT	CATSFLLREKLFF
11	TRBV19	TRBD1	-	TRBJ1-2	TGTGCCACAAAAACAGGGGATGGCTACACCTTC	CATKTGDGYTF
14	TRBV27	-	-	TRBJ2-1	TGTGCCAGCAGCCCGGGGTCAGCCTACAATGAGCAGTTCTTC	CASSPGSAYNEQFF
16	TRBV28	-	-	TRBJ2-2	TGTGCCAGCAGTTTTAGGGGGGGGCTTGGCACCGGGGAGCTGTTTTTT	CASSFRGGLGTGELFF
16	TRBV15	-	-	TRBJ2-7	TGTGCCACCAGCAGAGATTACCCTCTACAGGGTCGGGAGCAGTACTTC	CATSRDYPLQGREQYF
14	TRBV9	TRBD1	few	TRBJ1-2	TGTGCCAGCAGCGTAGGGTCGCAGGGGGCCGGCTACACCTTC	CASSVGSQGAGYTF
13	TRBV11-2	-	-	TRBJ2-1	TGTGCCAGCAGCTATACAGGGCCCAATGAGCAGTTCTTC	CASSYTGPNEQFF
17	TRBV27	-	-	TRBJ2-1	TGTGCCAGCAGTCCCCGGGACTCCGCGCTGACGACGGGTGAGCAGTTCTTC	CASSPRDSALTTGEQFF
12	TRBV2	-	-	TRBJ2-7	TGTGCCAGCAGTGCTGTAACCTACGAGCAGTACTTC	CASSAVTYEQYF
15	TRBV5-1	TRBD1	few	TRBJ2-7	TGCGCCAGCAGCGGGGGACAGGGGGCGCCCATCGAGCAGTACTTC	CASSGGQGAPIEQYF
12	TRBV6-5	-	-	TRBJ1-4	TGTGCCAGCAGCCCCCTGGGGACTAAACTGTTTTTT	CASSPLGTKLFF
15	TRBV14	-	-	TRBJ2-5	TGTGCCAGCAGCCAAGACCCCCAGGGGAAGGTGACCCAGTACTTC	CASSQDPQGKVTQYF
15	TRBV5-4	-	-	TRBJ1-4	TGTGCCAGCAGTTCGACCGGGTTAGGAAGGGAAAAACTGTTTTTT	CASSSTGLGREKLFF
14	TRBV10-1	TRBD2	-	TRBJ2-7	TGCGCCAGCAGTGACAGCGGGAGGCTTTACGAGCAGTACTTC	CASSDSGRLYEQYF
16	TRBV28	TRBD1	-	TRBJ2-1	TGTGCCAGCAGTGACAAACCGGGACAGCCCTACAATGAGCAGTTCTTC	CASSDKPGQPYNEQFF
15	TRBV19	-	-	TRBJ2-7	TGTGCCAGTAGTATAGTCCCGACAGGGAGGTACGAGCAGTACTTC	CASSIVPTGRYEQYF
13	TRBV9	TRBD1	-	TRBJ2-5	TGTGCCAGCAGCGCAGACAGGGGGGAGACCCAGTACTTC	CASSADRGETQYF
17	TRBV5-1	TRBD1	-	TRBJ2-5	TGCGCCAGCAGCTTGTTGGGACAGGGATCTCGGGGGGAGACCCAGTACTTC	CASSLLGQGSRGETQYF
13	TRBV5-4	-	-	TRBJ2-1	TGTGCCAGCAGCAGAAACAGGGATAATGAGCAGTTCTTC	CASSRNRDNEQFF
13	TRBV10-2	-	-	TRBJ2-7	TGCGCCAGCAGTTCAGGGGTTCTCCCCGAGCAGTACTTC	CASSSGVLPEQYF
16	TRBV29-1	TRBD1	-	TRBJ2-2	TGCAGCGTTCCCATTCCTAAAGACAGGGCCCACCGGGGAGCTGTTTTT	CSVPIPKDRAHRGAVF
16	TRBV4-1	TRBD1	-	TRBJ1-3	TGCGCCAGCAGCCAGACAGGGACGCGGTCTGGAAACACCATATATTTT	CASSQTGTRSGNTIYF
16	TRBV6-1	-	-	TRBJ1-5	TGTGCCAGCAGTGAAGACGGCAGGCATAGCAATCAGCCCCAGCATTTT	CASSEDGRHSNQPQHF
15	TRBV9	TRBD2	-	TRBJ2-1	TGTGCCAGCAGCGCCTCTAGCGGGAGCTACAATGAGCAGTTCTTC	CASSASSGSYNEQFF
14	TRBV5-5	-	-	TRBJ1-1	TGTGCCAGCAGCTTGGAACAGGGAGACACTGAAGCTTTCTTT	CASSLEQGDTEAFF
13	TRBV19	TRBD1	-	TRBJ2-7	TGTGCCAGTAGTGGCATTGGACAGGCCGAGCAGTACTTC	CASSGIGQAEQYF
14	TRBV29-1	TRBD1	-	TRBJ1-1	TGCAGCGTCGAAGGGGACAGAGAACGGACTGAAGCTTTCTTT	CSVEGDRERTEAFF